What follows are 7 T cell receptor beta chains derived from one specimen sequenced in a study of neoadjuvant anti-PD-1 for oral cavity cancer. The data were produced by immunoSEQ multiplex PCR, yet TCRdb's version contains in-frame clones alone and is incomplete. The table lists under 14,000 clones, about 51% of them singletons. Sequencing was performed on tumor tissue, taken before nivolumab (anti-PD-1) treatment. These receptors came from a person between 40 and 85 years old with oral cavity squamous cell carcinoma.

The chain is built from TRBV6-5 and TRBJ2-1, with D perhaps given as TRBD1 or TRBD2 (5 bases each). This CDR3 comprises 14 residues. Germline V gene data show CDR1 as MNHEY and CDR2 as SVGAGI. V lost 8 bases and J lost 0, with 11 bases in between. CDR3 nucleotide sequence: TGTGCCAGCCGGAAGGGGAGCTCCTACAATGAGCAGTTCTTC. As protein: CASRKGSSYNEQFF.

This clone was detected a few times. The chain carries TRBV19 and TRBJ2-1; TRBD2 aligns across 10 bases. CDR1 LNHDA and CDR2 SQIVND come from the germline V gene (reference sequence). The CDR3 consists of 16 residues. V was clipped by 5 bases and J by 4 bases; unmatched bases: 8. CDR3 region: CASSPIAGGLYNEQFF. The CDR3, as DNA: TGTGCCAGTAGTCCCATAGCGGGGGGCCTGTACAATGAGCAGTTCTTC.

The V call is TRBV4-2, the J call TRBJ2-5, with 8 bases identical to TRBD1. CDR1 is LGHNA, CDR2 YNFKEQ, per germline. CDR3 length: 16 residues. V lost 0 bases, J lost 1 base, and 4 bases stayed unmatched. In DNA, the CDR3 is TGTGCCAGCAGCCAAGATCACGGACAGGGCCAAGAGACCCAGTACTTC. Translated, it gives CASSQDHGQGQETQYF.

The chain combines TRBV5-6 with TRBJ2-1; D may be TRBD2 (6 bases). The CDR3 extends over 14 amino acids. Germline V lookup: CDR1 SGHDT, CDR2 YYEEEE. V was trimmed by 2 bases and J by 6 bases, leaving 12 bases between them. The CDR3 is CASSFGAGSNEQFF. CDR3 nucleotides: TGTGCCAGCAGCTTTGGGGCGGGGAGCAATGAGCAGTTCTTC.

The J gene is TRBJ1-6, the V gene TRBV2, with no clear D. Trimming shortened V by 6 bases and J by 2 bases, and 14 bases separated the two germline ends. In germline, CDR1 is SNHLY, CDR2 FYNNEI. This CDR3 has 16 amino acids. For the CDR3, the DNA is TGTGCCAGCAGCCACACCCTAGAAGCCTATAATTCACCCCTCCACTTT. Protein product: CASSHTLEAYNSPLHF. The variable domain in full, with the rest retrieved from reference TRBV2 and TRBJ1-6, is EPEVTQTPSHQVTQMGQEVILRCVPISNHLYFYWYRQILGQKVEFLVSFYNNEISEKSEIFDDQFSVERPDGSNFTLKIRSTKLEDSAMYFCASSHTLEAYNSPLHFGNGTRLTVT.

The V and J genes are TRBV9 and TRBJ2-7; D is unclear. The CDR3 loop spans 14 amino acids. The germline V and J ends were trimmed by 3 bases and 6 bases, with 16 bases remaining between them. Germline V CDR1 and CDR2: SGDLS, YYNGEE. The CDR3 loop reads CASSGGDIGSEQYF. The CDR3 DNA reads TGTGCCAGCAGCGGTGGCGACATAGGCTCCGAGCAGTACTTC.

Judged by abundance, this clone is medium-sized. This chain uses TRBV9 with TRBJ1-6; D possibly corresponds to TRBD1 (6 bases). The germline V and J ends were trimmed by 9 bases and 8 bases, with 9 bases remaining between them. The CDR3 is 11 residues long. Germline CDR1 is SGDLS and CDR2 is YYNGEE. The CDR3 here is CATGVDSPLHF. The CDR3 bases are TGTGCCACAGGGGTTGATTCACCCCTCCACTTT.